Detailed here is one T cell receptor (beta chain). Its antigen remains undetermined. Base-call qualities are not available, and no considerably larger clone is one nucleotide away. For sequencing, an Illumina HiSeq 1500 was employed. TCRdb reprocessed the public reads (quality trimming at Q25 with fastp, clone calling with MiXCR) and kept in-frame beta chains. One record per CDR3 amino acid sequence lists the most common genes and DNA. This sample holds about 740,000 distinct CDR3 sequences; roughly a third were observed only once. The top ten hold around 2.8% of the sample. This record belongs to a study of T cell repertoires in cytomegalovirus infection (dated by TCRdb to the late 2010s). Background for the entire study: Because public TCR beta signatures pointed to carriage of CMV infection together with the matching HLA type, the HLA type of each donor mattered for the analysis.

The CDR3 measures 13 amino acids from cysteine to phenylalanine. Just CDR3 DNA is preserved here, 39 bases in frame from base 1. Here V drops 9 bases and J drops 7 bases, and the junction holds 6 bases not matched to any gene. Per the germline V gene, ENHRY is the CDR1 and SYGVKD is the CDR2. The paper as a whole reports these results and caveats: The ex vivo response was dominated by HLA-C-restricted CMV-specific TCR beta clonotypes, and the single most frequent clonotype in two of eight donors was supplied by these HLA-C-restricted clonotypes. In both this cohort and an independent approximately 350-donor cohort, the cumulative frequency of public TCR beta family members distinguished carriers of CMV infection plus the relevant HLA type.

The sequenced sample consisted of PBMCs. This TCR was sampled from a human donor in good health (CMV status not recorded). Some clones in this sample may be carry-over from other donors' samples. Recombination linked TRBV10-3 to TRBJ1-6, and 7 bases in between align with TRBD1. The DNA sequence is TGTGCCATTCGACAGGGCATAAATTCACCCCTCCACTTT. Translated, it reads CAIRQGINSPLHF.